This T cell receptor beta chain was identified during a study of identical twins. Unique molecular identifiers were present on the cDNA, and a universal primer site came from template switching. A single record per CDR3 protein comes from TCRdb applying MiXCR to the 5' RACE reads. Of about 720,000 distinct CDR3 sequences in the sample, around 8.3% were seen once. V was clipped by 4 bases and J by 2 bases; unmatched bases: 7. This CDR3 comprises 15 residues. CDR1 and CDR2 (germline): LGHNA, YSLEER. In addition, the sample was reused for a study of yellow fever vaccine responses in identical twins.

The chain carries TRBV4-3 and TRBJ2-7; TRBD1 aligns across 8 bases. This TCR came from a woman under 30 in good health. The sample consisted of PBMCs. The DNA of the CDR3 is TGCGCCAGCAGCCCCTCAATGACAGGGGCCTACGAGCAGTACTTC. Its protein is CASSPSMTGAYEQYF.